This T cell receptor beta chain was captured in a study of shared clonotypes between healthy human individuals. Whole-study context: Donor ages ranged 18 to 49 years: a couple of women, three men.

In regard to this clone: What it recognizes is unknown.

Findings of the study overall: Larger richness was generally estimated for naive than memory subsets. Sequencing depth was a factor that was expected to affect clonotype sharing among donors.

About 30,000 T cell genomes (around 0.2 ug DNA) went into each sorted-subset replicate. The assay was immunoSEQ multiplex PCR, and TCRdb's table has in-frame clones only and misses some. The sample holds millions of clones, roughly 92% seen once. Source material: naive CD4+ T cells sorted from blood. Regarding subset: CD45RA+ positively selected. The TCR originated in a man younger than 35 in good health.

The CDR3 sequence: CASSIGPLGNEKLFF. The CDR3 nucleotides are TGTGCCAGCAGCATAGGACCCCTGGGTAATGAAAAACTGTTTTTT. This sequence joins TRBV7-9 and TRBJ1-4; D is ambiguous. Trimming took 5 bases from V and 4 from J, leaving 14 bases between them. Germline V gives CDR1 SEHNR, CDR2 FQNEAQ (reference sequence). This CDR3 is 15 amino acids long.